The present T cell receptor beta chain was sequenced within a study of identical twins. Study-wide results and limits: Compared with unrelated sharing, twin-shared out-of-frame alpha sequences had more low-probability sequences.

A word on this clonotype: As yet, its antigen is unknown.

MiXCR, applied by TCRdb to the 5' RACE reads, yields one record per CDR3 protein. Altogether 1.5 million to 2 million distinct CDR3 sequences are present, more than 30% being singletons, with the ten largest covering 0.27%. Every one of the donors was a healthy Caucasian. V was clipped by 4 bases and J by 2 bases, with 30 bases between them. The CDR3 runs to 19 residues. Looked up from germline, CDR1 is DFQATT and CDR2 is SNEGSKA (reference sequence). The receptor was derived from a newborn girl in good health. The gene calls are TRBV20-1 and TRBJ2-7; TRBD2 might be the D (6 bases). Sequences were obtained from cord blood. The CDR3 protein is CSAIGSGGSSSSDTYEQYF. As DNA, the CDR3 is TGCAGTGCTATAGGCTCTGGTGGGTCTTCATCTAGCGACACCTACGAGCAGTACTTC.